The clone carrying this T cell receptor (beta chain) was observed many times. Its antigen is unidentified. Sequence at one end of the junction differs from germline and may be a read error. The data derive from a study of T-cell reconstitution after alpha-beta-depleted transplantation in children. Unique molecular identifiers featured in how the TCRbeta library was prepared. From the PCR reads, TCRdb called clonotypes with MiXCR, one entry per CDR3 protein. The sample shows roughly 670,000 distinct CDR3 sequences, around 12% of them seen only once. Study outcomes and limitations: There were reportedly several hundred expanded graft clones from which alpha-beta T cells came about two months after transplant. Newly made T cells mostly supplied T-cell counts and diversity one year after transplant. The origin of high day-60 TCRbeta diversity in some patients lay in surviving recipient T cells and thymic progenitors.

The sequencing here drew on PBMCs, taken before TCRalphabeta/CD19-depleted stem cell transplant. The clonotype originates from a girl between 2 and 10 years old with congenital amegakaryocytic thrombocytopenia, due to receive a stem cell transplant.

CDR3: CASSSGSYEQYF. The CDR3 bases are TGCGCCAGCAGCTCGGGCTCCTACGAGCAGTACTTC. This sequence joins TRBV12-3 or TRBV12-4 and TRBJ2-7; D is unresolved. The CDR3 loop spans 12 amino acids.